Listed below are T cell receptor beta chains from one sample, sequenced in a study of T cells in Graves' hyperthyroidism and ophthalmopathy. TCRdb re-derived calls from the multiplex PCR reads in MiXCR, one entry per CDR3 protein. This table has hundreds of thousands of distinct CDR3 sequences, roughly 15% appearing once. The material sequenced was blood. These TCRs come from a woman in her 30s with Graves' hyperthyroidism. Both conserved end residues are part of each CDR3.

len,v_gene,j_gene,CDR3aa
16,TRBV4-1,TRBJ2-7,CASSPALAISSYEQYF
15,TRBV24-1,TRBJ2-5,CATSDPGTGIETQYF
13,TRBV11-1,TRBJ2-7,CASSHSGSSEQYF
17,TRBV19,TRBJ2-1,CASSNRKTRDGYNEQFF
15,TRBV30,TRBJ2-1,CAWKRLGDRVNEQFF
14,TRBV12-3/TRBV12-4,TRBJ2-5,CASSLYKAQETQYF
16,TRBV19,TRBJ2-7,CASSIAYGGGSYEQYF
17,TRBV11-3,TRBJ1-1,CASSFSPGQGVWTEAFF
13,TRBV30,TRBJ1-1,CARTTGANTEAFF
16,TRBV20-1,TRBJ2-1,CSAREFASGSYNEQFF
15,TRBV6-1,TRBJ1-6,CASSRGQGWNSPLHF
14,TRBV4-3,TRBJ1-1,CASSQGTADTEAFF
15,TRBV19,TRBJ2-7,CASSIIGLARDEQYF
13,TRBV7-2,TRBJ2-1,CASGLAGFNEQFF
15,TRBV20-1,TRBJ1-1,CSATGKGAGNTEAFF
17,TRBV4-1,TRBJ2-5,CASSPRVLGRDQETQYF
15,TRBV28,TRBJ1-5,CAESTPADSNQPQHF
13,TRBV7-2,TRBJ2-7,CASSRLEAYEQYF
13,TRBV3-1,TRBJ2-7,CASSPSLRGEQYF
12,TRBV6-1,TRBJ1-2,CASSRQPDGYTF
16,TRBV24-1,TRBJ2-1,CATIRGRESSYNEQFF
17,TRBV19,TRBJ2-2,CASSTSASKSNTGELFF
12,TRBV12-3/TRBV12-4,TRBJ2-7,CASSLNFVEQYF
15,TRBV5-6,TRBJ1-1,CASSLGAAMNTEAFF
17,TRBV5-5,TRBJ2-5,CASSLAPASGVQETQYF
12,TRBV29-1,TRBJ2-7,CSAVADSYEQYF